Here is one T cell receptor beta chain with its context. This sample is part of a study of blood T cell repertoires in COVID-19. Overall study: There were acute and convalescent COVID-19 samples, and they came from the United States, Italy and Spain.

Sequencing used immunoSEQ multiplex PCR; TCRdb keeps in-frame clones, though not all of them. This sample has approximately 97,000 clones, with 85% found just once. V lost 8 bases and J 4 bases, leaving 14 bases between the germline ends. The germline V gene encodes CDR1 MDHEN and CDR2 SYDVKM. CDR3 length: 13 amino acids. Specimen: peripheral blood. This TCR was sampled from a man older than 75 with acute or convalescent COVID-19. This chain joins TRBV28 and TRBJ1-2; TRBD1 might be the D (5 bases). Written as DNA, the CDR3 is TGTGCCAGCGGTCAGGGAATGAGCTATGGCTACACCTTC. It translates to CASGQGMSYGYTF.